Listed below are T cell receptor beta chains from one sample, sequenced in a study of yellow fever vaccine responses in identical twins. TCRdb reanalysed the RT-PCR reads using MiXCR and keeps one entry per CDR3 protein. The table shows about 6,000 distinct CDR3 sequences, with 77% occurring only once. Here the sequenced sample was T cells from blood (PBMCs), unsorted or a sorted subset (not recorded which), taken before or after yellow fever vaccination (not recorded which). The receptors were sampled from a woman aged 18 to 35 who received the yellow fever vaccine. Both conserved end residues are part of each CDR3. Fields, in order: J gene, clone size, V gene, D gene, CDR3 protein, CDR3 DNA. D genes are given only for firm matches. Some rows have no size entry. The others give once, few or many, or a class for an expanded clone.

>TRBJ1-1|NA|TRBV5-1|NA
CASGYRGDTEAFF
TGCGCCAGCGGCTACAGAGGGGACACTGAAGCTTTCTTT
>TRBJ2-2|once|TRBV4-1|NA
CASSQEGRDTGELFF
TGCGCCAGCAGCCAAGAGGGGCGTGACACCGGGGAGCTGTTTTTT
>TRBJ1-4|once|TRBV6-5|TRBD1
CASSWGGGHEKLFF
TGTGCCAGCAGTTGGGGAGGGGGCCATGAAAAACTGTTTTTT
>TRBJ1-1|NA|TRBV7-7|NA
CASSQLDRTEAFF
TGTGCCAGCAGCCAACTCGATAGGACTGAAGCTTTCTTT
>TRBJ1-2|few|TRBV2|NA
CASEPMINYGYTF
TGTGCCAGCGAGCCCATGATTAACTATGGCTACACCTTC
>TRBJ1-1|NA|TRBV29-1|NA
CSVEDTVNTEAFF
TGCAGCGTTGAAGACACCGTGAACACTGAAGCTTTCTTT
>TRBJ2-1|NA|TRBV28|NA
CASSFPDRGTYNEQFF
TGTGCCAGCAGTTTCCCTGACAGAGGCACCTACAATGAGCAGTTCTTC
>TRBJ2-1|NA|TRBV6-4|TRBD1
CASSDLGGRFNEQFF
TGTGCCAGCAGTGACCTAGGGGGCCGGTTCAATGAGCAGTTCTTC
>TRBJ2-7|NA|TRBV4-2|NA
CASSQAEGESYEQYF
TGTGCCAGCAGCCAAGCGGAGGGAGAAAGCTACGAGCAGTACTTC
>TRBJ2-1|NA|TRBV13|TRBD2
CASNPGLAGSTF
TGTGCCAGCAATCCGGGACTAGCGGGGTCCACCTTC
>TRBJ1-5|NA|TRBV15|TRBD1
CATSRQGQGKQPQHF
TGTGCCACCAGCAGGCAGGGACAGGGTAAGCAGCCCCAGCATTTT
>TRBJ1-1|NA|TRBV10-3|NA
CAISDWGMNTEAFF
TGTGCCATCAGTGACTGGGGGATGAACACTGAAGCTTTCTTT
>TRBJ1-1|few|TRBV6-5|NA
CASKSSTGNTEAFF
TGTGCCAGCAAATCCTCGACAGGGAACACTGAAGCTTTCTTT
>TRBJ2-1|few|TRBV6-1|NA
CASSVPGGYSYNEQFF
TGTGCCAGCAGTGTTCCGGGCGGTTATTCCTACAATGAGCAGTTCTTC
>TRBJ1-2|NA|TRBV10-1|TRBD1
CASSPAGTGGYGYTF
TGCGCCAGCAGTCCTGCCGGGACAGGGGGCTATGGCTACACCTTC